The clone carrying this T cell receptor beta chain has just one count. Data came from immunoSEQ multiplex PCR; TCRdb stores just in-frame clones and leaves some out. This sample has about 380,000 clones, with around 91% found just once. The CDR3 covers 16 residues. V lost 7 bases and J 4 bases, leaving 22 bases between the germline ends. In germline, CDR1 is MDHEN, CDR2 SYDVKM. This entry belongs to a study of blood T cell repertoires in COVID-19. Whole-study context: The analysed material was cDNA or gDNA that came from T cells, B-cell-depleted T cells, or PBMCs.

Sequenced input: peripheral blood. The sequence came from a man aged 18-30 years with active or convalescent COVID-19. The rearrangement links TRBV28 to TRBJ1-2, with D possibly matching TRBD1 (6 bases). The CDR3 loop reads CASTLAGATQRYGYTF. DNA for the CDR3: TGTGCCAGCACTCTAGCGGGGGCCACGCAACGCTATGGCTACACCTTC.